This T cell receptor beta chain came from a study of beta chain features in type 1 diabetes. General observations from the study: A PCR bias possibly favoring shorter templates would apply equally to patients and controls. Within each of all four CD4+ subsets, Type 1 diabetes patients had TCRB CDR3s that were moderately but significantly shorter.

This clone appeared a few times. What it binds is unknown. Isolated RNA was reverse transcribed in full, so expressed TCRB transcripts were sequenced. The protocol was immunoSEQ multiplex PCR, while the TCRdb copy is restricted to in-frame clones and leaves out a portion. The sample lists 120,000 to 150,000 clones, about 13% seen once, with under 1.5% in the top ten. CDR3 length: 11 residues. The germline gives CDR1 SGHTA, CDR2 FQGTGA. V lost 6 bases and J lost 8, with 7 bases in between. This chain uses TRBV7-3 with TRBJ2-2; D gene ambiguous. The TCR sequence derives from a man in his late teens or twenties with type 1 diabetes. Material for sequencing was central memory CD4+ T cells from blood. The CDR3 coding sequence is TGTGCCAGCAGAGATGAAGGGGAGCTGTTTTTT. This translates into CASRDEGELFF.